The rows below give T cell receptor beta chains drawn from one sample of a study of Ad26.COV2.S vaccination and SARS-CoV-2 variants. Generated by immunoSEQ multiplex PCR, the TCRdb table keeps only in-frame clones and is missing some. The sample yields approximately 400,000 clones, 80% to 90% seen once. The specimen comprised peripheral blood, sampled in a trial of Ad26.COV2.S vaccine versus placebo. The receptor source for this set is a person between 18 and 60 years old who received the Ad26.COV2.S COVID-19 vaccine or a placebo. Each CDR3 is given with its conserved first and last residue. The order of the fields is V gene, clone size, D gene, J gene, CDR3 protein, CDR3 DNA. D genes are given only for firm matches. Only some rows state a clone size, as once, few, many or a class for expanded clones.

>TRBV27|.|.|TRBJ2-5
CASRARGFLEHPQETQYF
TGTGCCAGCAGGGCCAGGGGTTTTCTGGAACACCCCCAAGAGACCCAGTACTTC
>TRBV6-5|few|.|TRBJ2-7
CASRLINQAVWEQYF
TGTGCCAGCAGGCTGATTAACCAGGCTGTTTGGGAGCAGTACTTC
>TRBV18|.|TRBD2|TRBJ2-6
CASSGYLPKRGGLTNSGANVLTF
TGTGCCAGCTCGGGATACTTACCTAAGCGGGGGGGCCTGACTAACTCTGGGGCCAACGTCCTGACTTTC
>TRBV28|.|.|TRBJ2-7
CASLRGSYEQYF
TGTGCCAGCCTCAGGGGCTCCTACGAGCAGTACTTC
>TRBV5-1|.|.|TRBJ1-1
CASSGGQPNTEAFF
TGCGCCAGCAGCGGAGGACAGCCGAACACTGAAGCTTTCTTT
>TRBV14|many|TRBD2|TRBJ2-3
CASRYGGADTQYF
TGTGCCAGCAGATACGGGGGGGCAGATACGCAGTATTTT
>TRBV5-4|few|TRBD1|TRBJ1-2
CASSLQGATYGYTF
TGTGCCAGCAGCTTACAGGGGGCGACCTATGGCTACACCTTC
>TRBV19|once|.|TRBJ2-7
CASSMRPYEQYF
TGTGCCAGTAGTATGAGACCCTACGAGCAGTACTTC
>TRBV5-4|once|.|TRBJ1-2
CASSLTGPVGYTF
TGTGCCAGCAGCTTGACAGGACCGGTCGGCTACACCTTC
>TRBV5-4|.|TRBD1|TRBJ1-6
CASSYETGSSYNSPLHF
TGTGCCAGCAGCTATGAGACAGGGAGCTCCTATAATTCACCCCTCCACTTT
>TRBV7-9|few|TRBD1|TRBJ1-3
CASASQGASGNTIYF
TGTGCCAGCGCGTCCCAGGGGGCCAGTGGAAACACCATATATTTT
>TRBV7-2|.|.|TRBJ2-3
CASSLARLVGTDTQYF
TGTGCCAGCAGCTTAGCGCGGCTAGTCGGCACAGATACGCAGTATTTT
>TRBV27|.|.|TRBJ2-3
CASSPLNRVNTDTQYF
TGTGCCAGCAGTCCACTAAACAGGGTGAACACAGATACGCAGTATTTT
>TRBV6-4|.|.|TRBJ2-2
CASSDSSTGELFF
TGTGCCAGCAGTGACTCGAGTACCGGGGAGCTGTTTTTT
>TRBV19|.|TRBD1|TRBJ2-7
CASSRPGTGGREQYF
TGTGCCAGTAGTAGACCCGGGACAGGGGGCCGGGAGCAGTACTTC
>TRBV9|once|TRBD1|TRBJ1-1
CASSATGVRTEAFF
TGTGCCAGCAGCGCGACAGGGGTAAGGACTGAAGCTTTCTTT
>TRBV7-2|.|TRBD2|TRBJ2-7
CASSLAGSGGPLYEQYF
TGTGCCAGCAGCTTAGCCGGTAGCGGGGGTCCCCTCTACGAGCAGTACTTC
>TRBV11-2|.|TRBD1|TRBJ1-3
CASSLPKITGTGVGNTIYF
TGTGCCAGCAGCTTACCCAAAATTACCGGGACAGGGGTCGGAAACACCATATATTTT
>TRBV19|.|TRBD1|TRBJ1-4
CASSPRDRRNEKLFF
TGTGCCAGTAGTCCCCGGGACAGGCGGAATGAAAAACTGTTTTTT
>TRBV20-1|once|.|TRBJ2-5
CSASPYVQEHQETQYF
TGCAGTGCTAGTCCTTATGTACAGGAGCACCAAGAGACCCAGTACTTC
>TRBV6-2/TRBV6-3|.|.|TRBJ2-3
CASSYVPDTQYF
TGTGCCAGCAGTTACGTGCCAGATACGCAGTATTTT
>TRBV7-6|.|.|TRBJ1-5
CASSLEAPGNQPQHF
TGTGCCAGCAGCTTAGAGGCACCCGGGAATCAGCCCCAGCATTTT
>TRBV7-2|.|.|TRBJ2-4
CASSPFWAKNIQYF
TGTGCCAGCAGCCCCTTCTGGGCCAAAAACATTCAGTACTTC
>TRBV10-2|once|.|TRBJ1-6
CASSDRNSPLHF
TGCGCCAGCAGCGACAGGAATTCACCCCTCCACTTT
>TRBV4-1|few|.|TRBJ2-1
CASSQVLPGEQFF
TGCGCCAGCAGCCAAGTGCTACCCGGGGAGCAGTTCTTC
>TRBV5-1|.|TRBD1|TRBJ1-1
CASSPLGQGGTEAFF
TGCGCCAGCAGCCCACTGGGCCAGGGGGGCACTGAAGCTTTCTTT
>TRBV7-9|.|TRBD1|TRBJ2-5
CASSFHRGPETQYF
TGTGCCAGCAGCTTCCACAGGGGGCCGGAGACCCAGTACTTC
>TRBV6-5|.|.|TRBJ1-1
CASSLTGNTEAFF
TGTGCCAGCAGTTTGACAGGGAACACTGAAGCTTTCTTT
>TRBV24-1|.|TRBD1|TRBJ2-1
CATTAMGQASYNEQFF
TGTGCCACCACTGCCATGGGACAGGCATCCTACAATGAGCAGTTCTTC
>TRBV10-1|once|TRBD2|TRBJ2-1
CASSLAGGNEQFF
TGCGCCAGCAGCTTAGCGGGGGGTAATGAGCAGTTCTTC
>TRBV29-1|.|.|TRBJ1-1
CSVHPGGTEAFF
TGCAGCGTTCACCCTGGGGGAACTGAAGCTTTCTTT
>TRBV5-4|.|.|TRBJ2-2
CASSPGSGELFF
TGTGCCAGCAGCCCCGGGTCCGGGGAGCTGTTTTTT
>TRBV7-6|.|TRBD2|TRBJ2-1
CASSSLTSGNDNEQFF
TGTGCCAGCAGCTCCCTAACTAGCGGCAACGACAATGAGCAGTTCTTC
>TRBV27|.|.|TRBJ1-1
CASPNRGRPMNTEAFF
TGTGCCAGCCCCAACCGGGGCCGGCCTATGAACACTGAAGCTTTCTTT
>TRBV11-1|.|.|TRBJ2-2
CASSFVNTGELFF
TGTGCCAGCAGTTTCGTGAACACCGGGGAGCTGTTTTTT
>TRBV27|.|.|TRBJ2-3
CASGSTDTQYF
TGTGCCAGCGGTAGCACAGATACGCAGTATTTT
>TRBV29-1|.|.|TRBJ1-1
CSVHSLGDLAFF
TGCAGCGTCCATTCCCTCGGGGATTTAGCTTTCTTT
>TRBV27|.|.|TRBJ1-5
CASSLSLGGSGNQPQHF
TGTGCCAGCAGTTTATCGTTGGGGGGTAGTGGCAATCAGCCCCAGCATTTT
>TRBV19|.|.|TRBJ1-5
CASEPSGGFDNQPQHF
TGTGCCAGTGAACCTTCCGGGGGATTCGACAATCAGCCCCAGCATTTT
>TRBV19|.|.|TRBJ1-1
CASRFRENEAFF
TGTGCCAGTAGATTCAGGGAAAACGAAGCTTTCTTT
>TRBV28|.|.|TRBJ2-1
CASSLLRGEGEQFF
TGTGCCAGCAGTTTATTGAGAGGAGAAGGTGAGCAGTTCTTC
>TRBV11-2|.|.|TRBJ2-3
CASSSRADTQYF
TGTGCCAGCAGCTCGAGGGCAGATACGCAGTATTTT
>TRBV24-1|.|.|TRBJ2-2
CATSETGTNTGELFF
TGTGCCACCAGTGAGACCGGGACTAACACCGGGGAGCTGTTTTTT
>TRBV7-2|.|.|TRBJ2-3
CASSGVPGYTQYF
TGTGCCAGCAGCGGTGTTCCAGGGTATACGCAGTATTTT
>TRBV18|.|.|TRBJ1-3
CASSPPMDHTIYF
TGTGCCAGCTCACCACCGATGGACCACACCATATATTTT
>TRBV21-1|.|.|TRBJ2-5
CASSKFPTPRAQYF
TGTGCCAGCAGCAAATTCCCAACACCCAGGGCCCAGTACTTC
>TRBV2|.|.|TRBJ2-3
CASKPGVSTDTQYF
TGTGCCAGCAAGCCGGGGGTCAGCACAGATACGCAGTATTTT
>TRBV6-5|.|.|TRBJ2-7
CASSYIAARYEQYF
TGTGCCAGCAGTTACATAGCGGCACGTTACGAGCAGTACTTC
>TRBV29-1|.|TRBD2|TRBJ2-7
CSVSGRAWYEQYF
TGCAGCGTTAGCGGGAGGGCCTGGTACGAGCAGTACTTC
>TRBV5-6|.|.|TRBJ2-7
CASREGTGSYEQYF
TGTGCCAGCAGGGAGGGGACGGGCTCCTACGAGCAGTACTTC
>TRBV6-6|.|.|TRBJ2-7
CASSYSVYYEQYF
TGTGCCAGCAGTTACTCGGTATACTACGAGCAGTACTTC
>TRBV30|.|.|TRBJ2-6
CAWSVLRGSGANVLTF
TGTGCCTGGAGTGTACTCAGGGGCTCTGGGGCCAACGTCCTGACTTTC